The 14 T cell receptor beta chains reported below all come from one sample, sequenced in a study of blood T cells in healthy people across ages. Alongside a J-beta primer mix, a sample-barcoded 5' primer served in a second PCR lasting about 6 to 11 cycles. TCRdb reprocessed the 5' RACE reads with MiXCR, giving one entry per CDR3 protein. The profile shows some 700,000 distinct CDR3 sequences, around a fifth of them singletons. Sequenced material: blood. The receptors were sampled from an older man in good health.

The rearrangement links TRBV20-1 to TRBJ1-2; TRBD1 matches at 7 bases. The germline CDR1 and CDR2 sequences are DFQATT and SNEGSKA (reference sequence). The CDR3 consists of 13 residues. Losses at the gene ends were 2 bases for V and 7 bases for J; bases not matched to a gene: 7. The CDR3 loop reads CSARPGTALGYTF. The CDR3 coding sequence is TGCAGTGCTAGACCCGGGACAGCCCTTGGCTACACCTTC.

This clonotype was seen a handful of times. The chain has TRBV20-1 and TRBJ2-1; the match to TRBD1 covers 9 bases. The CDR3 extends over 13 amino acids. With V trimmed by 3 bases and J by 9 bases, 6 bases remained unmatched. Germline lookup yields CDR1 DFQATT and CDR2 SNEGSKA (reference sequence). CDR3 sequence: CSARGTGIGEQFF. Here the CDR3 DNA reads TGCAGTGCTAGGGGGACAGGGATTGGTGAGCAGTTCTTC.

The chain uses TRBV6-1 and TRBJ1-4; no reliable D call. The germline gives CDR1 MNHNS, CDR2 SASEGT. V lost 6 bases and J lost 0, with 14 bases in between. The CDR3 covers 16 residues. CDR3: CASSRDTLTTNEKLFF. The CDR3 DNA follows: TGTGCCAGCAGCCGCGACACCCTGACAACTAATGAAAAACTGTTTTTT.

This chain links TRBV5-1 with TRBJ2-7, with D hard to call. The CDR3 loop spans 13 amino acids. Deletions cut 2 bases from V and 4 bases from J, with 10 bases between. CDR1 is SGHRS, CDR2 YFSETQ, per germline. CDR3 DNA sequence: TGCGCCAGCAGCTTCGAGCCTCCTTACGAGCAGTACTTC. Translation: CASSFEPPYEQYF.

This clonotype was seen a few times. V usage is TRBV18 and J usage is TRBJ1-5; no reliable D call. CDR3 length equals 16 residues. Germline V gene sequence: CDR1 KGHSH, CDR2 LQKENI. V was pared by 6 bases and J by 4 bases, with 19 bases between. As DNA, the CDR3 is TGTGCCAGCTCCCGAAGCGGTTTAGGAGGTAATCAGCCCCAGCATTTT. Protein product: CASSRSGLGGNQPQHF.

The chain carries TRBV3-1 and TRBJ1-2, with 10 nucleotides matching TRBD1. CDR3 size: 18 residues. After removal of 0 bases from V and 6 bases from J, the junction contained 13 bases not matched to a gene. CDR1 is LGHDT, CDR2 YNNKEL, per germline (reference sequence). CDR3 nucleotide sequence: TGTGCCAGCAGCCAAGAACCACTACGAGGGACAGGGGACAATGGCTACACCTTC. It encodes CASSQEPLRGTGDNGYTF.

V and J are TRBV12-3 or TRBV12-4 and TRBJ2-5; D ambiguous. V was trimmed by 2 bases and J by 5 bases, leaving 12 bases between them. This CDR3 has 14 amino acids. The CDR3 sequence: CASSLYAGQETQYF. The CDR3 DNA sequence: TGTGCCAGCAGTTTATACGCCGGTCAGGAGACCCAGTACTTC.

The gene calls are TRBV18 and TRBJ2-2; D tentatively reads TRBD1 or TRBD2 (5 bases each). Trimming cost V 0 bases and J 5 bases, with 13 bases left between them. Germline values: CDR1 KGHSH, CDR2 LQKENI. This CDR3 spans 16 amino acids. The chain's CDR3 is CASSPPVGRQTGELFF. The CDR3 DNA sequence: TGTGCCAGCTCACCACCGGTGGGACGACAGACCGGGGAGCTGTTTTTT.

The genes are TRBV5-1 and TRBJ2-7; no firm D call. Germline V lookup: CDR1 SGHRS, CDR2 YFSETQ. Trimming pared 4 bases from V and 5 bases from J, leaving 10 bases between. This CDR3 is built from 12 residues. The CDR3 coding sequence is TGCGCCAGCAGCCCTGGGCCCAACGAGCAGTACTTC. Amino acid sequence: CASSPGPNEQYF.

The chain couples TRBV12-3 or TRBV12-4 to TRBJ2-2; 12 bases are shared with TRBD2. V lost 1 base and J lost 1; bases outside the gene matches: 1. This CDR3 has 17 residues. CDR3 bases: TGTGCCAGCAGTTTAGGACTAGCGGGAGTGAACACCGGGGAGCTGTTTTTT. Its translation: CASSLGLAGVNTGELFF.

Only a few counts were recorded for this clonotype. This chain connects TRBV27 to TRBJ1-3, with D unclear. V was pared by 4 bases and J by 4 bases, with 8 bases between. Germline V gives CDR1 MNHEY, CDR2 SMNVEV (reference sequence). CDR3 length: 13 residues. This CDR3 is CASSSNMGNTIYF. CDR3 bases: TGTGCCAGCAGTTCCAACATGGGAAACACCATATATTTT.

The rearrangement uses TRBV20-1 and TRBJ2-1, with D possibly TRBD2 on 6 matching bases. Trimming took 3 bases from V and 10 from J, leaving 13 bases between them. Germline V gene sequence: CDR1 DFQATT, CDR2 SNEGSKA (reference sequence). CDR3 size: 12 residues. CDR3 sequence (DNA): TGCAGTGCTAGCATGGTGCTAGCGGAGCAGTTCTTC. It codes for CSASMVLAEQFF.

The rearrangement joins TRBV7-9 to TRBJ2-7; weak D call: TRBD1 (6 bases). The CDR3 runs to 13 residues. The V and J ends lost 3 bases and 5 bases respectively, with 11 bases between them. The germline V gene encodes CDR1 SEHNR and CDR2 FQNEAQ (reference sequence). The CDR3 spells CASSLNRDDEQYF. The CDR3 region has the DNA TGTGCCAGCAGCTTGAACAGGGATGACGAGCAGTACTTC.

The CDR3 bases are TGTGCCAGCAGCCAAGAGCAGGCACAGAAACTGTTTTTT. The encoded protein is CASSQEQAQKLFF. The chain couples TRBV3-1 to TRBJ1-4; no firm D call. The CDR3 is 13 amino acids. Germline-derived CDR1 and CDR2 are LGHDT and YNNKEL (reference sequence). Trimming stripped 0 bases from V and 11 bases from J, with 10 bases between.